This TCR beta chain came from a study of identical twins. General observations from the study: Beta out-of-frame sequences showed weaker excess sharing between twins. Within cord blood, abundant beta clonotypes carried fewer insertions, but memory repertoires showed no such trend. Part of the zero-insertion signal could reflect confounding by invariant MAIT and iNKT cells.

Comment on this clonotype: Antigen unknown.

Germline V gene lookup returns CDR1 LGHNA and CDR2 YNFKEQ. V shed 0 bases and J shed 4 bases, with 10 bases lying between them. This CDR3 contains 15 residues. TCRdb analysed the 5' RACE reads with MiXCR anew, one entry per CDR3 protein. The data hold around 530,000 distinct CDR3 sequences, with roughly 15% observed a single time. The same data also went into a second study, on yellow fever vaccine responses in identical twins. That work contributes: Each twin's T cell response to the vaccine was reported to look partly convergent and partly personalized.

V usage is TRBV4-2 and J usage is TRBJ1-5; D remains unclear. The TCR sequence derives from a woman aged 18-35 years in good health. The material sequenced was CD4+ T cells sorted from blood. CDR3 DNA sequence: TGTGCCAGCAGCCAAGATCTGTCAGTTAATCAGCCCCAGCATTTT. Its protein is CASSQDLSVNQPQHF.